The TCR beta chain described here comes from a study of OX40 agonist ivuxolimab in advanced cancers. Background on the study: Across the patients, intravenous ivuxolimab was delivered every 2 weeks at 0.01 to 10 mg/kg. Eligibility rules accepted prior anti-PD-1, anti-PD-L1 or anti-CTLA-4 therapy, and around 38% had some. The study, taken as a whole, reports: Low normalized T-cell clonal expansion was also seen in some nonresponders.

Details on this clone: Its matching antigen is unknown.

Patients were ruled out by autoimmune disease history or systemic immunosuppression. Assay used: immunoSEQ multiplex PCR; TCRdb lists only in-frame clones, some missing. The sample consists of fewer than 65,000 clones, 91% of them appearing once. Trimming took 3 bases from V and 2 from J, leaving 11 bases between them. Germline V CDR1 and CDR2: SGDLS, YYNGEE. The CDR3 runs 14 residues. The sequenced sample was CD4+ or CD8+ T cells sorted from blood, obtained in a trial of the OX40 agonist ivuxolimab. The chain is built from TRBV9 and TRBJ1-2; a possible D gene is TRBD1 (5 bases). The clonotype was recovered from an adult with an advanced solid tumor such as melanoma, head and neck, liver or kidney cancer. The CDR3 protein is CASSAGDGNYGYTF. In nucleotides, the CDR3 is TGTGCCAGCAGCGCTGGGGACGGCAACTATGGCTACACCTTC.